These 15 T cell receptor beta chains came from one sample sequenced in a study of blood T cells in healthy people across ages. PCR was performed a second time for roughly 7 to 12 cycles using a sample-barcoded 5' primer and a J-beta primer mix. TCRdb fed the 5' RACE reads into MiXCR, producing one record per CDR3 protein. This sample has about 670,000 distinct CDR3 sequences, with roughly 43% found just once. Sequencing was done on a sample of blood. The source of these receptors is a man older than 75 in good health.

This chain links TRBV5-1 with TRBJ2-7; D is possibly TRBD1 or TRBD2 (5 bases each). Germline V CDR1 and CDR2: SGHRS, YFSETQ. The CDR3 loop spans 15 amino acids. Between the trimmed V and J ends, which lost 5 bases and 4 bases, there was a span of 19 bases. CDR3 region: CASRRARDPQYEQYF. For the CDR3, the DNA is TGCGCCAGCAGGCGAGCCCGGGACCCCCAATACGAGCAGTACTTC.

This clonotype turned up a few times. J is TRBJ2-1 and V is TRBV6-6; 11 nucleotides match TRBD2. The CDR3 has 17 amino acids. V dropped 5 bases and J dropped 6; count of bases not matched to a gene: 12. The germline gives CDR1 MNHNY, CDR2 SVGAGI (reference sequence). CDR3 bases: TGTGCCAGCAGTACGACTAGCGGGATCACCCAGGGCAATGAGCAGTTCTTC. Its translation is CASSTTSGITQGNEQFF.

V is TRBV2 and J is TRBJ2-5; tentatively, D is TRBD2 (6 bases). The J call may not be correct, given that the DNA end is closer to TRBJ2-7. Per germline, CDR1 SNHLY and CDR2 FYNNEI. This CDR3 comprises 15 residues. The CDR3 DNA reads TGTGCCAGCAGGGGAACTAGCACGGTTTCCTACGAGCAGTACTTC. This codes for CASRGTSTVSYEQYF.

The rearrangement uses TRBV24-1 and TRBJ2-5; 11 positions match TRBD1. V trimming: 5 bases; J trimming: 4 bases; junction bases outside the gene matches: 5. The CDR3 covers 15 residues. CDR1 and CDR2 from the germline V gene are KGHDR and SFDVKD. CDR3 region: CATSVGQGAGETQYF. Written as DNA, the CDR3 is TGTGCCACCAGTGTCGGACAGGGGGCAGGAGAGACCCAGTACTTC.

The chain has TRBV10-3 and TRBJ2-1, with 10 bases that match TRBD2. In germline, CDR1 is ENHRY, CDR2 SYGVKD. This CDR3 has 14 amino acids. Germline trimming cut 3 bases from V and 13 bases from J; bases unmatched to any gene: 9. The CDR3 DNA is TGTGCCATCAGTGAACCTACTAGCGGGGTTCGACAGTTCTTC. Translated: CAISEPTSGVRQFF.

This clonotype came up a few times. The chain is built from TRBV5-6 and TRBJ2-7, with unresolved D. The CDR3 totals 15 residues. CDR1 SGHDT and CDR2 YYEEEE come from the germline V gene. V was trimmed by 0 bases and J by 4 bases, leaving 14 bases between them. Here the CDR3 reads CASSLAGWSEYEQYF. DNA for the CDR3: TGTGCCAGCAGCTTGGCCGGGTGGTCGGAATACGAGCAGTACTTC.

Turning to this clonotype: A much larger clone differs from this one at a single base, so this may be a read error. The chain uses TRBV29-1 and TRBJ2-1; D gene uncertain. V gave up 4 bases and J gave up 10 bases, with 17 bases separating them. The CDR3 contains 13 residues. Germline V gene sequence: CDR1 SQVTM, CDR2 ANQGSEA. CDR3 coding DNA: TGCAGCGTTGTACAGCTGACTTCCTACGAGCAGTTCTTC. Protein sequence: CSVVQLTSYEQFF.

This sequence joins TRBV4-2 and TRBJ1-3; D not resolved. The CDR3 is 15 amino acids. Trimming took 1 base from V and 2 from J, leaving 9 bases between them. Germline V gene sequence: CDR1 LGHNA, CDR2 YNFKEQ. The DNA of the CDR3 is TGTGCCAGCAGCCAAGTCAGTAGAACTGGAAACACCATATATTTT. Amino acid sequence: CASSQVSRTGNTIYF.

This clonotype occurred many times. J is TRBJ2-7 and V is TRBV4-3, with 10 bases lining up with TRBD1. V was pared by 3 bases and J by 4 bases, with 3 bases of the junction left unmatched. The CDR3 has 14 amino acids. CDR1 is LGHNA and CDR2 is YSLEER in the germline V gene. The CDR3 protein is CASSHTGQGYEQYF. The CDR3 bases are TGCGCCAGCAGCCATACGGGACAGGGGTACGAGCAGTACTTC.

The chain couples TRBV28 to TRBJ2-3, with D possibly being TRBD1 (6 bases). There are 15 residues in the CDR3. Trimming cost V 10 bases and J 0 bases, with 17 bases left between them. Germline-derived CDR1 and CDR2 are MDHEN and SYDVKM. For the CDR3, the DNA is TGTGCCACCCTCACCCGGGACATAAGCACAGATACGCAGTATTTT. Protein product: CATLTRDISTDTQYF. The whole variable domain, filled in from reference TRBV28 and TRBJ2-3, reads DVKVTQSSRYLVKRTGEKVFLECVQDMDHENMFWYRQDPGLGLRLIYFSYDVKMKEKGDIPEGYSVSREKKERFSLILESASTNQTSMYLCATLTRDISTDTQYFGPGTRLTVL.

This clonotype has only one observation. The genes are TRBV7-2 and TRBJ2-7; D ambiguous. The CDR3 loop spans 12 amino acids. V was trimmed by 1 base and J by 7 bases, leaving 8 bases between them. The germline CDR1 and CDR2 sequences are SGHTA and FQGNSA. The CDR3 loop is CASSLVLNEQYF. CDR3 bases: TGTGCCAGCAGCTTAGTGTTGAATGAGCAGTACTTC.

The rearrangement joins TRBV4-1 to TRBJ2-7; 7 nucleotides line up with TRBD1. The germline gives CDR1 MGHRA, CDR2 YSYEKL. CDR3 length: 14 amino acids. Trimming cost V 1 base and J 4 bases; bases outside gene matches: 4. The CDR3 sequence is CASSQVTGEYEQYF. The CDR3 nucleotides read TGCGCCAGCAGCCAAGTTACAGGGGAATACGAGCAGTACTTC.

This clonotype appeared a few times. The chain employs TRBV5-1 and TRBJ2-7; 9 positions agree with TRBD1. The J call may be faulty, since TRBJ2-5 better matches the DNA end. Germline V lookup: CDR1 SGHRS, CDR2 YFSETQ. The CDR3 length is 15 residues. CDR3 coding DNA: TGCGCCAGCAGCTTCGGGGGACAGGGACTGGAGACCCAGTACTTC. It specifies CASSFGGQGLETQYF.

This clonotype was counted only a few times. The chain has TRBV5-1 and TRBJ2-1, with D hard to call. V lost 4 bases and J 3 bases, leaving 17 bases between the germline ends. The CDR3 spans 16 residues. Germline V gene lookup returns CDR1 SGHRS and CDR2 YFSETQ. In DNA, the CDR3 is TGCGCCAGCAGCGCATGGCAGGAGCTCTTCTACAATGAGCAGTTCTTC. It specifies CASSAWQELFYNEQFF.

The chain has TRBV20-1 and TRBJ2-4; 8 nucleotides align to TRBD1. The J call may not be correct, given that the DNA end is closer to TRBJ2-7. There are 13 residues in the CDR3. The germline V gene has CDR1 DFQATT and CDR2 SNEGSKA (reference sequence). The CDR3 DNA sequence: TGCAGTGCCTTCGGACAGGGCGGATACGAGCAGTACTTC. Protein: CSAFGQGGYEQYF.